The present T cell receptor (beta chain) was sequenced within a study of Ad26.COV2.S vaccination and SARS-CoV-2 variants. Overall study findings and caveats: Vaccinees and placebo recipients showed similar non-spike TCR breadth. Possibly, TCR breadth and depth analyses underestimated total T cell responses. Greater spike-specific TCR breadth was seen in vaccine recipients than in placebo recipients.

Measured with immunoSEQ multiplex PCR; TCRdb has only the in-frame clones, and not every one. The data show 300,000 to 450,000 clones, with 92% seen just once and 3.9% held by the top ten. V lost 9 bases to trimming and J lost 5 bases, with 15 bases between them. The CDR3 loop spans 13 amino acids. Per the germline V gene, CDR1 is KGHDR and CDR2 is SFDVKD. Comment on this clone: Its antigen remains unknown.

The receptor's source is a human donor who had recovered from COVID-19. The specimen comprised peripheral blood, sampled after recovery from COVID-19. The chain couples TRBV24-1 to TRBJ2-5; D might be TRBD2 (6 bases). The CDR3 DNA is TGTGCCACCTCGGACGGGGGTACCGAGACCCAGTACTTC. Translated: CATSDGGTETQYF.